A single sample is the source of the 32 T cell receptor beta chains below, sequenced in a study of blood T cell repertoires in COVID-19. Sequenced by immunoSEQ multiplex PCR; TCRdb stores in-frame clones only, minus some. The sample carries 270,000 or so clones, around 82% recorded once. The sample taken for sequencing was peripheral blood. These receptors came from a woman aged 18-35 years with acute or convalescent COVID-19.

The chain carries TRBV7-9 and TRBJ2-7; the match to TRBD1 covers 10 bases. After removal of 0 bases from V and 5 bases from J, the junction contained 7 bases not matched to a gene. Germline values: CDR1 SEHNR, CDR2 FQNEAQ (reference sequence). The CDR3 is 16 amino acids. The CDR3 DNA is TGTGCCAGCAGCTTAGCGATAGGACAGGGGGAGCACGAGCAGTACTTC. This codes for CASSLAIGQGEHEQYF.

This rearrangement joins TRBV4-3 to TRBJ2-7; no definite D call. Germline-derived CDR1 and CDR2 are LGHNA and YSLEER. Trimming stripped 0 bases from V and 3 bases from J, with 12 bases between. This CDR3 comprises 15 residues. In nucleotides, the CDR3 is TGCGCCAGCAGCCAAGAATGGCACCAAGACTACGAGCAGTACTTC. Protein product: CASSQEWHQDYEQYF.

Written as DNA, the CDR3 is TGTGCCAGCAGCACCGGACTAGCCGCGAACACCGGGGAGCTGTTTTTT. Amino acids: CASSTGLAANTGELFF. The rearrangement uses TRBV2 and TRBJ2-2, with 8 positions matching TRBD2. V lost 6 bases and J lost 0; bases outside the gene matches: 6. The CDR3 covers 16 residues. The germline V gene encodes CDR1 SNHLY and CDR2 FYNNEI.

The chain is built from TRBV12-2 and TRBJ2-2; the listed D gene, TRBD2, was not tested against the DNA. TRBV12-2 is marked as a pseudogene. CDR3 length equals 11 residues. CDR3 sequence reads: CASRLTGELFF. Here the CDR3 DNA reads TGTGCAAGTCGCCTGACCGGGGAGCTGTTTTTT.

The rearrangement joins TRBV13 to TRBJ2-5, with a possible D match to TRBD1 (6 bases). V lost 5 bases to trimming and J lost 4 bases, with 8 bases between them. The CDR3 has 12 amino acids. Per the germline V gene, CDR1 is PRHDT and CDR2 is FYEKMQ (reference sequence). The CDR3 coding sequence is TGTGCCAGCAGCCCCAGGGGAGAGACCCAGTACTTC. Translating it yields CASSPRGETQYF.

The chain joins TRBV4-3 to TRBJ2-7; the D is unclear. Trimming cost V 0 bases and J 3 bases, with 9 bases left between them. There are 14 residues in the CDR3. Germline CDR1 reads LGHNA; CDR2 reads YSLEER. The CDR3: CASSQEWRIYEQYF. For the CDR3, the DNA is TGCGCCAGCAGCCAAGAGTGGCGGATCTACGAGCAGTACTTC.

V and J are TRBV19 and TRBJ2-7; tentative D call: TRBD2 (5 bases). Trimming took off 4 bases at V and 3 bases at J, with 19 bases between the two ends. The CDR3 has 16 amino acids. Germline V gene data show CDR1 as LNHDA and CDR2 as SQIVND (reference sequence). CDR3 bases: TGTGCCAGTAGTAAATCCCGAGGAGGAAGGAACTACGAGCAGTACTTC. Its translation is CASSKSRGGRNYEQYF.

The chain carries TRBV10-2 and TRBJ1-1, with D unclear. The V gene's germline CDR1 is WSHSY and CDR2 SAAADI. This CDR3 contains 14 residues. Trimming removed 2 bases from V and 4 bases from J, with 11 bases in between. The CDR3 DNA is TGCGCCAGCAGTGAGATGAGGGTGGGCACTGAAGCTTTCTTT. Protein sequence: CASSEMRVGTEAFF.

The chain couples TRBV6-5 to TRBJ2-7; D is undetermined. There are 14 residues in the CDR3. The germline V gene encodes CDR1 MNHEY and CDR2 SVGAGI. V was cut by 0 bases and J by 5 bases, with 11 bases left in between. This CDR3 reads CASSYSSVANEQYF. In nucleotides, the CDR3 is TGTGCCAGCAGTTACTCGTCCGTAGCCAACGAGCAGTACTTC.

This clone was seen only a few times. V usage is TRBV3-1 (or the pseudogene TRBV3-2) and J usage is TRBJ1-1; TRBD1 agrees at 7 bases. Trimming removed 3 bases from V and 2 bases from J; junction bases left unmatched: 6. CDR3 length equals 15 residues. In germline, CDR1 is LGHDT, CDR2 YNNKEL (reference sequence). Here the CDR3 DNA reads TGTGCCAGCAGCCACTCAGACAGGGCTAACACTGAAGCTTTCTTT. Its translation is CASSHSDRANTEAFF.

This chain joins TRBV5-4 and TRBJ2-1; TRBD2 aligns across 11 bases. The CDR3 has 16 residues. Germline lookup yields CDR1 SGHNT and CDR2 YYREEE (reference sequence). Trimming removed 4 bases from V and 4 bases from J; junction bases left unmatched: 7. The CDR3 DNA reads TGTGCCAGCAGCGATTCGGGACTAGCGGAGTACAATGAGCAGTTCTTC. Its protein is CASSDSGLAEYNEQFF.

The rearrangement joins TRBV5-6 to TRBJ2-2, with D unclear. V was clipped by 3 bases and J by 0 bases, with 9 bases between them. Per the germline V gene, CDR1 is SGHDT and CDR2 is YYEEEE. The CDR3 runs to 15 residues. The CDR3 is CASSYLTPNTGELFF. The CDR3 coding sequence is TGTGCCAGCAGCTACCTGACACCGAACACCGGGGAGCTGTTTTTT.

The CDR3 sequence: CASSSQEHPGEQEQYF. The CDR3 region has the DNA TGTGCCAGCAGCTCACAAGAACATCCCGGGGAACAAGAGCAGTACTTC. The chain recombines TRBV13 with TRBJ2-7; TRBD2 might be the D (5 bases). The CDR3 covers 16 residues. Per the germline V gene, CDR1 is PRHDT and CDR2 is FYEKMQ (reference sequence). V was clipped by 4 bases and J by 7 bases, with 23 bases between them.

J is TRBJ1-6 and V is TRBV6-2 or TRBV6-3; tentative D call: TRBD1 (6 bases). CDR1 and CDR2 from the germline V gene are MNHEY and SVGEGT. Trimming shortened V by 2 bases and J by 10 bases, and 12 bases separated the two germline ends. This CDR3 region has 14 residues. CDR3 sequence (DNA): TGTGCCAGCAGTTACGGTCAGGGGAGATCACCCCTCCACTTT. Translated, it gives CASSYGQGRSPLHF.

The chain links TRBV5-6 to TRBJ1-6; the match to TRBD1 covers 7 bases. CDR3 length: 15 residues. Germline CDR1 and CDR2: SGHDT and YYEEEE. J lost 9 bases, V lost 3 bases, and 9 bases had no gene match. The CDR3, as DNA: TGTGCCAGCAGCTCAACAGGGGACCTGCGTTCACCCCTCCACTTT. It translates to CASSSTGDLRSPLHF.

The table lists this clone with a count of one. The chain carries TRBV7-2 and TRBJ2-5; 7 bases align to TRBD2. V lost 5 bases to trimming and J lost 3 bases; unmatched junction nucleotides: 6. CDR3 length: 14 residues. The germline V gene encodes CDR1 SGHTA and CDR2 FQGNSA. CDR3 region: CASSATGTKETQYF. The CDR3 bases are TGTGCCAGCAGCGCAACCGGGACTAAAGAGACCCAGTACTTC.

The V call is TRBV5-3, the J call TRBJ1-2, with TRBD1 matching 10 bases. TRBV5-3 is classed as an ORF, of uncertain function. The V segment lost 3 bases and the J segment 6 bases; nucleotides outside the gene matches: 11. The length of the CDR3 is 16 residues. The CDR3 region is CARSWGTGVTYDGYTF. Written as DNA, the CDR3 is TGTGCCAGAAGCTGGGGGACAGGGGTTACATACGATGGCTACACCTTC.

The CDR3 is CASSPDSNTGELFF. CDR3 nucleotides: TGTGCCAGCAGCCCGGACTCAAACACCGGGGAGCTGTTTTTT. The chain combines TRBV28 with TRBJ2-2; maybe TRBD2 (5 bases). The V end was cut by 6 bases, the J end by 2 bases, with 10 bases between. The CDR3 spans 14 residues. Germline values: CDR1 MDHEN, CDR2 SYDVKM. The whole variable domain, filled in from reference TRBV28 and TRBJ2-2, reads DVKVTQSSRYLVKRTGEKVFLECVQDMDHENMFWYRQDPGLGLRLIYFSYDVKMKEKGDIPEGYSVSREKKERFSLILESASTNQTSMYLCASSPDSNTGELFFGEGSRLTVL.

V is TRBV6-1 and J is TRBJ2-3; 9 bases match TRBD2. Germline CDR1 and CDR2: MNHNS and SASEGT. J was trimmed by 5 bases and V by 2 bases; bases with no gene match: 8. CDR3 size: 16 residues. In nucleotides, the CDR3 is TGTGCCAGCAGTGAACGACTAGCGGCCTGGGTAGATACGCAGTATTTT. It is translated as CASSERLAAWVDTQYF.

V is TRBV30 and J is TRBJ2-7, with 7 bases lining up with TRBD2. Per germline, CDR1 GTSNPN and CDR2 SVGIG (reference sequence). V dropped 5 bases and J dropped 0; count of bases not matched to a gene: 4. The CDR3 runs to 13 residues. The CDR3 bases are TGTGCCTGGGTTAGCGGGTTCTCCTACGAGCAGTACTTC. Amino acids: CAWVSGFSYEQYF.

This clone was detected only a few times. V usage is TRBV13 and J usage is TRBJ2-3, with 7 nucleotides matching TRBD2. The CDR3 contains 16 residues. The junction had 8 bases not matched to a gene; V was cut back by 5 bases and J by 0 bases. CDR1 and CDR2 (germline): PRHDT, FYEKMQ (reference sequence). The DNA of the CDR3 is TGTGCCAGCAGCGACTTTAGCGGGTATAGCACAGATACGCAGTATTTT. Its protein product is CASSDFSGYSTDTQYF.

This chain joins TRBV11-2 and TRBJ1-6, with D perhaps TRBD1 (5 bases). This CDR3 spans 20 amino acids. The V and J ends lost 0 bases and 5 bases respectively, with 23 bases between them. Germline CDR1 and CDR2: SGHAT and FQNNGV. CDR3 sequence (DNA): TGTGCCAGCAGCTTAGATCCGCAGGGTTTTTTGAACAAGGATAATTCACCCCTCCACTTT. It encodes CASSLDPQGFLNKDNSPLHF.

The CDR3 reads CASRGLGLSVAFF. The DNA for the CDR3 is TGTGCCAGCAGGGGACTGGGCCTTTCGGTAGCTTTCTTT. This rearrangement joins TRBV25-1 to TRBJ1-1, with D possibly matching TRBD1 (5 bases). The CDR3 has 13 amino acids. CDR1 is MGHDK, CDR2 SYGVNS, per germline. The ends were cut back, 6 bases at V and 10 bases at J, with 18 bases in the middle.

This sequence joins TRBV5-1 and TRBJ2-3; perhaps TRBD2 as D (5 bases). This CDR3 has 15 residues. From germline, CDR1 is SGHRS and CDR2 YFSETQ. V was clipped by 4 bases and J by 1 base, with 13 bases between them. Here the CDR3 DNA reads TGCGCCAGCAGCGTTTTAGCGCGGGGCACAGATACGCAGTATTTT. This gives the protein CASSVLARGTDTQYF.

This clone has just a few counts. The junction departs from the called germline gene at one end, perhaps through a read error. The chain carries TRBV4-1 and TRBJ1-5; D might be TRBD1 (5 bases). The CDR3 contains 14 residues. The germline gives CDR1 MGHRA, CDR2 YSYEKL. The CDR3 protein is CASSEEGALRPQHF. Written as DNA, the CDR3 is TGCGCCAGCAGCGAAGAAGGGGCTTTGAGGCCCCAGCATTTT.

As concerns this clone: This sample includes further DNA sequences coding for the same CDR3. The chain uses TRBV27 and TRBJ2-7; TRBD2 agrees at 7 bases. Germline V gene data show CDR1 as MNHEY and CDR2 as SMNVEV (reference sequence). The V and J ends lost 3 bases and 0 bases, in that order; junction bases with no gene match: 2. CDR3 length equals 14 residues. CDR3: CASSFRGSSYEQYF. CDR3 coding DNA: TGTGCCAGCAGTTTCCGCGGGAGCTCCTACGAGCAGTACTTC.

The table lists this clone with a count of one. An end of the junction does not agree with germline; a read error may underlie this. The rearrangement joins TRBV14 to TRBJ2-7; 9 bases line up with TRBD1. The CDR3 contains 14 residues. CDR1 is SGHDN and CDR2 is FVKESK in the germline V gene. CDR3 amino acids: CVSSPGQGIHEQYF. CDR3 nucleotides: TGTGTCAGCAGCCCGGGACAGGGTATCCACGAGCAGTACTTC.

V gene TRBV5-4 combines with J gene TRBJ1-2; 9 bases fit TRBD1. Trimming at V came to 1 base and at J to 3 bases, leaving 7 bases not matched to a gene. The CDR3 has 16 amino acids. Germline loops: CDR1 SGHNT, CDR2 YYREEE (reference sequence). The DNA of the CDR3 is TGTGCCAGCAGCTTGTGGACAGGGGACGCTTACTATGGCTACACCTTC. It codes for CASSLWTGDAYYGYTF.

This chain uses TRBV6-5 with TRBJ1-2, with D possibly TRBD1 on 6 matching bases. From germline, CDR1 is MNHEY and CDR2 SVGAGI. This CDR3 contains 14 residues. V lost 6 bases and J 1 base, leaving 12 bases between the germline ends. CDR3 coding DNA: TGTGCCAGCAGCCTCCGACAGGATAACTATGGCTACACCTTC. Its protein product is CASSLRQDNYGYTF.

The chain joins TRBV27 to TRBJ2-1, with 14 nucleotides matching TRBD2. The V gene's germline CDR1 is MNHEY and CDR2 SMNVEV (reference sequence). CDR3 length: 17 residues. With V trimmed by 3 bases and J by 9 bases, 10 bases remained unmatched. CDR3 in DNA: TGTGCCAGCAGTTTTAGGGGCCTTGGGACTAGCGGGAGTGAGCAGTTCTTC. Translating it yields CASSFRGLGTSGSEQFF.

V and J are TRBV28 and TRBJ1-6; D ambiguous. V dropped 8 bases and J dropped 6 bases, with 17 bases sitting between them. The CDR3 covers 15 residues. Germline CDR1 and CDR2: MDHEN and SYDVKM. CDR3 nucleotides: TGTGCCAGCCTCCTGAATCCTTCGGGTAATTCACCCCTCCACTTT. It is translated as CASLLNPSGNSPLHF. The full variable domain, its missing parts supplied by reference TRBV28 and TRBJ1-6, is DVKVTQSSRYLVKRTGEKVFLECVQDMDHENMFWYRQDPGLGLRLIYFSYDVKMKEKGDIPEGYSVSREKKERFSLILESASTNQTSMYLCASLLNPSGNSPLHFGNGTRLTVT.

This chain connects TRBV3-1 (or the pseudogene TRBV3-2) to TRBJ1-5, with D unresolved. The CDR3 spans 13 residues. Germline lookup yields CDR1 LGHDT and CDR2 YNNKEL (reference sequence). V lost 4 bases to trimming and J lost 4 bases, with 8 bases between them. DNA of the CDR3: TGTGCCAGCAGCCTCGGGGTGAATCAGCCCCAGCATTTT. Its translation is CASSLGVNQPQHF.